The present entry profiles one TCR beta chain with its context. The antigen remains unidentified. Per the germline V gene, CDR1 is MGHRA and CDR2 is YSYEKL. Trimming removed 4 bases from V and 6 bases from J, with 9 bases in between. The CDR3 extends over 13 amino acids. This entry comes from a study of T cell repertoires in cytomegalovirus infection. Looking at the study overall: The authors relied on CMV epitopes, both recently identified HLA-C-restricted and well-studied HLA-B-restricted. TCR beta signatures that were public indicated CMV infection and matching HLA type. Study-wide results and caveats: Identification of carriers of CMV plus the relevant HLA was achieved through cumulative public TCR beta family frequency. HLA-C-restricted CMV-specific TCR beta clonotypes prevailed in the ex vivo response.

TCRdb reanalysed the reads using MiXCR and keeps one entry per CDR3 protein. The sample includes around 430,000 distinct CDR3 sequences, about two fifths of them seen just once. Here the sequenced sample was cultured PBMCs, taken from culture after CMV antigen stimulation. This clonotype was obtained from a human donor in good health (CMV status not recorded). Some clones in this sample may be carry-over from other donors' samples. The chain links TRBV4-1 to TRBJ2-2; D gene ambiguous. The CDR3 sequence is CASSLTRAGELFF. The CDR3 nucleotides read TGCGCCAGCAGCCTAACTCGAGCCGGGGAGCTGTTTTTT.